This entry describes one TCR beta chain. Antigen specificity is unknown. Clones were sequenced by immunoSEQ multiplex PCR, and TCRdb holds only the in-frame ones, with some missing. The sample carries approximately 90,000 clones, 85% to 95% recorded once. This sample is drawn from a study of PD-1 blockade in classical Hodgkin lymphoma. Broader study findings: Diminished baseline TCR diversity has been reported in newly diagnosed patients relative to healthy donors. Patients newly diagnosed and complete responders had comparable baseline diversity. Only CD4+ TCR diversity, not CD8+, had risen significantly by C4D1.

All patients relapsed after autologous stem cell transplantation, and brentuximab vedotin exposure varied. The CDR3 consists of 16 residues. Germline loops: CDR1 MNHEY, CDR2 SVGAGI. V shed 4 bases and J 4 bases; nucleotides not matched to a gene: 13. The rearrangement uses TRBV6-5 and TRBJ2-7, with TRBD2 identical over 7 bases. Material: peripheral blood mononuclear cells (PBMCs), obtained before the second cycle of nivolumab. The receptor comes from a human donor with classical Hodgkin lymphoma. The CDR3: CASSSTRLAGLYEQYF. The CDR3, as DNA: TGTGCCAGCAGTTCTACACGACTAGCCGGACTTTACGAGCAGTACTTC.